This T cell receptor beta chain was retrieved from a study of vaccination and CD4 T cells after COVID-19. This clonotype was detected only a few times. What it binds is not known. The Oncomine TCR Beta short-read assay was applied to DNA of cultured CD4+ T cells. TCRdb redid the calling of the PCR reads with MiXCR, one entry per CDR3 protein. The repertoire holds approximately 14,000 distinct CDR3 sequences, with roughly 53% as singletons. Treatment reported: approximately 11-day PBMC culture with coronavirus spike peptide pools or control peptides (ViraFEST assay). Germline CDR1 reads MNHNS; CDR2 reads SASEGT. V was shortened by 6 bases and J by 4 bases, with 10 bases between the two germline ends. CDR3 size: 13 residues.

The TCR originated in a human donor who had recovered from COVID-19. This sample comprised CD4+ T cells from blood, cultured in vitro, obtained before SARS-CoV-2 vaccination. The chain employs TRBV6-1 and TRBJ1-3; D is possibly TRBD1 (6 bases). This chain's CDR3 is CASRDGQGNTIYF. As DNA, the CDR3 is TGTGCCAGCAGGGATGGACAGGGAAACACCATATATTTT.